This note documents a single TCR beta chain sequence. This sample is drawn from a study of blood T cell repertoires in COVID-19. About the research overall: Collection of acute and convalescent COVID-19 samples took place in the United States, Italy and Spain.

Authors' data handling: Reference gene primer amplification gave nucleated cell count estimates. The protocol was immunoSEQ multiplex PCR, while the TCRdb copy is restricted to in-frame clones and leaves out a portion. For V, J and clone size, that table is used; D and trimming come from the DNA. The table shows 150,000 to 200,000 clones, with around four fifths occurring only once. The length of the CDR3 is 15 residues. Trimming at V came to 6 bases and at J to 1 base, leaving 5 bases not matched to a gene. The V gene's germline CDR1 is SGDLS and CDR2 YYNGEE. The source of this sequence is a human donor in a cohort sampled during active COVID-19. V is TRBV9 and J is TRBJ2-3; 10 bases agree with TRBD2. The sample comprised peripheral blood. The CDR3 DNA sequence: TGTGCCAGCACCCGGACTAGCGGACGCACAGATACGCAGTATTTT. Translated, it gives CASTRTSGRTDTQYF.